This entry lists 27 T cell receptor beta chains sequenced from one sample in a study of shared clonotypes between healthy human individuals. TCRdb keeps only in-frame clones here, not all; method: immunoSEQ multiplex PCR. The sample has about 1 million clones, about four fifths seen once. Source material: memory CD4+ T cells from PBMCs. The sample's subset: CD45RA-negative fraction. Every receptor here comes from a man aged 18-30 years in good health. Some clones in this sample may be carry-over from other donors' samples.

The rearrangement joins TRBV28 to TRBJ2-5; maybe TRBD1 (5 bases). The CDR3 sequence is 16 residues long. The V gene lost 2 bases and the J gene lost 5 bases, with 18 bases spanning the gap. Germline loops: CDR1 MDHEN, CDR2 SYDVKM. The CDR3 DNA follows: TGTGCCAGCAGTTTAGGTGGCCTCCACCACAGGGAGACCCAGTACTTC. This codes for CASSLGGLHHRETQYF.

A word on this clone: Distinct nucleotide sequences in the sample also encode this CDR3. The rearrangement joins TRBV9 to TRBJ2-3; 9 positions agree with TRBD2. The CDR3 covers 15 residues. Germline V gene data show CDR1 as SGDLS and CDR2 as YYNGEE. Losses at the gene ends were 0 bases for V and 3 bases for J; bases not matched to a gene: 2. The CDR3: CASSVVAGATDTQYF. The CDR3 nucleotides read TGTGCCAGCAGCGTAGTAGCGGGGGCTACAGATACGCAGTATTTT. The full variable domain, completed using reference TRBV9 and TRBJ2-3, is DSGVTQTPKHLITATGQRVTLRCSPRSGDLSVYWYQQSLDQGLQFLIQYYNGEERAKGNILERFSAQQFPDLHSELNLSSLELGDSALYFCASSVVAGATDTQYFGPGTRLTVL.

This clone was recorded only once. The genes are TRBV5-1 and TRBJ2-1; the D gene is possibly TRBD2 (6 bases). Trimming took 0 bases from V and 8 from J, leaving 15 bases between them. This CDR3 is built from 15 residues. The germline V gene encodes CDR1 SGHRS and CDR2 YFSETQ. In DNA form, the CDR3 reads TGCGCCAGCAGCTTGGAAGGTGGGGGGAATTATGAGCAGTTCTTC. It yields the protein CASSLEGGGNYEQFF.

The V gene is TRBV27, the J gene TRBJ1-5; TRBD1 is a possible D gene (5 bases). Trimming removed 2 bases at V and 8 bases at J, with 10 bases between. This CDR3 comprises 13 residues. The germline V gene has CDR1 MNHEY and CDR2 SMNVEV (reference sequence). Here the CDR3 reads CASSLLRVKPQHF. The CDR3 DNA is TGTGCCAGCAGTTTACTCAGGGTTAAGCCCCAGCATTTT.

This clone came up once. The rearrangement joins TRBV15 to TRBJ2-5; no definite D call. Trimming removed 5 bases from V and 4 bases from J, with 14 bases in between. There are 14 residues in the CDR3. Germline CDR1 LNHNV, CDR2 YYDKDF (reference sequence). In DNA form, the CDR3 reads TGTGCCACCAGCCCCCGCAGCGTGGGAGAGACCCAGTACTTC. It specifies CATSPRSVGETQYF. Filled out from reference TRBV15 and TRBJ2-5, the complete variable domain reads DAMVIQNPRYQVTQFGKPVTLSCSQTLNHNVMYWYQQKSSQAPKLLFHYYDKDFNNEADTPDNFQSRRPNTSFCFLDIRSPGLGDTAMYLCATSPRSVGETQYFGPGTRLLVL.

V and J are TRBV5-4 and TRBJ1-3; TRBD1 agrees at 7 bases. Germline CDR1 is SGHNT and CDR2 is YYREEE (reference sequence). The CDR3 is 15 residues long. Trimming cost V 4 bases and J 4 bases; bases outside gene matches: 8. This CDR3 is CASSAQTGEGNTIYF. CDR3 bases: TGTGCCAGCAGCGCCCAAACAGGGGAGGGAAACACCATATATTTT.

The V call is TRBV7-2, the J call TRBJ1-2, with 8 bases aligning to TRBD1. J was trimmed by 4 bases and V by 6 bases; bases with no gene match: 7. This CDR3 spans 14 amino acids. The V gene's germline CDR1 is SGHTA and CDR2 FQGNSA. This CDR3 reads CASRLGQALYGYTF. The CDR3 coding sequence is TGTGCCAGCAGACTGGGACAGGCCCTCTATGGCTACACCTTC.

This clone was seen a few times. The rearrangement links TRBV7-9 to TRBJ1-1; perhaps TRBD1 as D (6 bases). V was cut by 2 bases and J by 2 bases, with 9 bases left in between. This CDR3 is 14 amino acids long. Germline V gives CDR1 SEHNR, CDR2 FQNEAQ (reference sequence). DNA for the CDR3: TGTGCCAGCAGCTTAATGGGGGGCAACACTGAAGCTTTCTTT. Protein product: CASSLMGGNTEAFF.

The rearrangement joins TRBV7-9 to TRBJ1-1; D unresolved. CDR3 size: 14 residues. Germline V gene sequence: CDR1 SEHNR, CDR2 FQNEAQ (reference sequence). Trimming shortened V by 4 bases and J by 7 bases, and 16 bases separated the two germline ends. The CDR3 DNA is TGTGCCAGCAGCTACTTGGGAGGCGTAGATGAAGCTTTCTTT. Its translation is CASSYLGGVDEAFF.

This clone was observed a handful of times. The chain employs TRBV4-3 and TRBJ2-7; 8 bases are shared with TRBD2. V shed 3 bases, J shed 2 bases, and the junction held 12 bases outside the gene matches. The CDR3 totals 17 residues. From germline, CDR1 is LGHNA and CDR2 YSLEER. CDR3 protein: CASSQYIGSGGTYEQYF. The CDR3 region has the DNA TGCGCCAGCAGCCAGTATATCGGAAGCGGGGGCACCTACGAGCAGTACTTC.

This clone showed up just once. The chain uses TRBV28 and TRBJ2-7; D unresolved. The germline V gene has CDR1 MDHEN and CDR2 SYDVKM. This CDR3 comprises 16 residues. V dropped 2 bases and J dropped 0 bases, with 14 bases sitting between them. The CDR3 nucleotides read TGTGCCAGCAGTTTACTAGGTCAGGTAAGCTCCTACGAGCAGTACTTC. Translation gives CASSLLGQVSSYEQYF.

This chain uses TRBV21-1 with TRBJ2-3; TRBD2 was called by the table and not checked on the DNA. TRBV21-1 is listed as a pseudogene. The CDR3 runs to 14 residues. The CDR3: CASGAATHRDTQYF. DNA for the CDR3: TGTGCCAGCGGAGCGGCCACGCATAGAGATACGCAGTATTTT.

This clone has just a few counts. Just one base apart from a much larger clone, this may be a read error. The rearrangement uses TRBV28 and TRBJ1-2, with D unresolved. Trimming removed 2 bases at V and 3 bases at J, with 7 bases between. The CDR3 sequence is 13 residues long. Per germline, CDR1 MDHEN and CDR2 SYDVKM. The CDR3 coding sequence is TGTGCCAGCAGTTTAACAGCTTACTATGGCTACACCTTC. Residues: CASSLTAYYGYTF.

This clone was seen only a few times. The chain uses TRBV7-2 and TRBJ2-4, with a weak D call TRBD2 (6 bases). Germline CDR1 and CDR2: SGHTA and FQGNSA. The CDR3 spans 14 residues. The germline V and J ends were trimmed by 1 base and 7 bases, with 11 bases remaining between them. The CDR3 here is CASSLGGGSNIQYF. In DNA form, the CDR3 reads TGTGCCAGCAGCTTAGGTGGAGGGAGCAACATTCAGTACTTC.

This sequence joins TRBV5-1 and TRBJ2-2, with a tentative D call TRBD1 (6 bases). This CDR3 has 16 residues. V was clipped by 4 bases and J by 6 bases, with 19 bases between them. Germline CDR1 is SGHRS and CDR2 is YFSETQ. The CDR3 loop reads CASSTTGLRKAGELFF. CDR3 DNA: TGCGCCAGCAGCACCACAGGGCTCCGAAAGGCCGGGGAGCTGTTTTTT. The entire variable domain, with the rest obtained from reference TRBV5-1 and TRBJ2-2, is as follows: KAGVTQTPRYLIKTRGQQVTLSCSPISGHRSVSWYQQTPGQGLQFLFEYFSETQRNKGNFPGRFSGRQFSNSRSEMNVSTLELGDSALYLCASSTTGLRKAGELFFGEGSRLTVL.

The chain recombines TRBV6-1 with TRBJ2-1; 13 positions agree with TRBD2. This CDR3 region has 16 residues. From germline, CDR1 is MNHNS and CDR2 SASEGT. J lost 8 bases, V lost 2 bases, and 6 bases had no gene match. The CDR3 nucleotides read TGTGCCAGCAGTGAATCGGGACTAGCGGGAAGATATGAGCAGTTCTTC. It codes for CASSESGLAGRYEQFF.

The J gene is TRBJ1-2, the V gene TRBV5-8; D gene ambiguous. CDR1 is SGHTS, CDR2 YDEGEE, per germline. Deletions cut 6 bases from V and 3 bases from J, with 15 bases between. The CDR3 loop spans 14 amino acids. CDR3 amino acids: CASTDGARYYGYTF. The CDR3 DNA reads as TGTGCCAGCACCGACGGAGCGAGGTACTATGGCTACACCTTC.

CDR3 sequence reads: CASTPDRNAYEQYF. The DNA for the CDR3 is TGCGCCAGCACCCCGGACAGGAACGCCTACGAGCAGTACTTC. The chain uses TRBV23-1 and TRBJ2-7, with 7 bases identical to TRBD1. TRBV23-1 is annotated as an ORF whose role is uncertain. V lost 7 bases, J lost 2 bases, and 8 bases stayed unmatched. CDR3 size: 14 residues.

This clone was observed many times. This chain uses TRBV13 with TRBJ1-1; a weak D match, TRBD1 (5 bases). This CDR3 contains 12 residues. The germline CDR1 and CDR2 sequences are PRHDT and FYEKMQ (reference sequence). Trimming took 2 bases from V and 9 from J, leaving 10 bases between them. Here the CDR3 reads CASSLYVGQAFF. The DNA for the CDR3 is TGTGCCAGCAGCTTATATGTGGGGCAAGCTTTCTTT.

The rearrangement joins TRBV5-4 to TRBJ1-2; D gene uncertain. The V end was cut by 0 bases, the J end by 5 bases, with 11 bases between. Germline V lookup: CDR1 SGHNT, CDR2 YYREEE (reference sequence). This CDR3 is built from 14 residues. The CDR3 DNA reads TGTGCCAGCAGCTTGGGTAGGGTTTTATATGGCTACACCTTC. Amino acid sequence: CASSLGRVLYGYTF.

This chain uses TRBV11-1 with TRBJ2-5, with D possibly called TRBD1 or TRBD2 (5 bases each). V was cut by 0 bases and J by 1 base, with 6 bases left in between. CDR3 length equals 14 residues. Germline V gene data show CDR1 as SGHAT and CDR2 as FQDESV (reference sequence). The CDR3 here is CASSLARGQETQYF. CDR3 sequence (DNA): TGTGCCAGCAGCTTAGCGAGGGGCCAAGAGACCCAGTACTTC.

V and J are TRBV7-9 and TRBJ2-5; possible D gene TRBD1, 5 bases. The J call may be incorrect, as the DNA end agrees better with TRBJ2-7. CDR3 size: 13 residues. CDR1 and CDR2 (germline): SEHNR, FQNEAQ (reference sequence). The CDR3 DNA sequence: TGTGCCAGCAGCGTCTCAGGGTTGTACGAGCAGTACTTC. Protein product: CASSVSGLYEQYF.

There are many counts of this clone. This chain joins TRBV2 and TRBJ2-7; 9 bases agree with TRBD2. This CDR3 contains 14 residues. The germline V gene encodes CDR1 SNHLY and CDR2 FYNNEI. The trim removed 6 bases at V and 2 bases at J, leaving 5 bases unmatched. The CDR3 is CASRWTSVAYEQYF. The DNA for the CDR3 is TGTGCCAGCAGATGGACTAGCGTAGCCTACGAGCAGTACTTC.

DNA of the CDR3: TGTGCCAGCAGTGATAGTGGGGGGTACACTGAAGCTTTCTTT. As protein: CASSDSGGYTEAFF. The chain carries TRBV25-1 and TRBJ1-1; perhaps TRBD1 as D (5 bases). CDR1 is MGHDK, CDR2 SYGVNS, per germline. Trimming stripped 3 bases from V and 3 bases from J, with 11 bases between. The CDR3 is 14 residues long.

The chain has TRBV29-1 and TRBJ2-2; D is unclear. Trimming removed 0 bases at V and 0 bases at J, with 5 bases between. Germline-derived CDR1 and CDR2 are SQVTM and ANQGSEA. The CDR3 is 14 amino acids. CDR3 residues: CSVEDSTNTGELFF. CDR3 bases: TGCAGCGTTGAAGATTCGACGAACACCGGGGAGCTGTTTTTT.

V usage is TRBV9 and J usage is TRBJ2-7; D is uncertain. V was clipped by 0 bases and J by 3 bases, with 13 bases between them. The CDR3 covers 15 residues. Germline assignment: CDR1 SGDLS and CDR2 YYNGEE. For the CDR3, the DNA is TGTGCCAGCAGCGTAGGACAAGGTTGGGGCTACGAGCAGTACTTC. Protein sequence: CASSVGQGWGYEQYF.

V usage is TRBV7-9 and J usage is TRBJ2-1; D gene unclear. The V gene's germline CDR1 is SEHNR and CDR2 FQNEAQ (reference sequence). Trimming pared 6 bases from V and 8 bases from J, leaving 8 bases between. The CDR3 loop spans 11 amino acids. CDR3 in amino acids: CASRFGDEQFF. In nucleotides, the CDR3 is TGTGCCAGCAGATTCGGAGATGAGCAGTTCTTC. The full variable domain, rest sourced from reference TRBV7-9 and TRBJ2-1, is DTGVSQNPRHKITKRGQNVTFRCDPISEHNRLYWYRQTLGQGPEFLTYFQNEAQLEKSRLLSDRFSAERPKGSFSTLEIQRTEQGDSAMYLCASRFGDEQFFGPGTRLTVL.